These 23 T cell receptor beta chains were sequenced from one sample in a study of cytomegalovirus exposure and HLA in healthy donors (dated by TCRdb to 2015 to 2018). The receptor library was made with the immunoSEQ multiplex PCR assay. Here the immuneACCESS table is served through TCRdb, limited to in-frame sequences with V and J called. Missing clones are a known gap in these copies; in checked studies unresolved V genes cover under half, and the rest lacks a known reason. Recorded for this sample are 200,000 to 300,000 clones; about 86% of them occurred a single time. The leading ten clones occupy around 2.6% of the sample. Sequenced input: PBMCs. These receptor sequences come from a man in his late teens or twenties in good health and CMV-seronegative.

The chain combines TRBV5-1 with TRBJ2-7, with a tentative D call TRBD1 (5 bases). Trimming left V 0 bases short and J 5 bases short, with 12 bases between. The germline V gene encodes CDR1 SGHRS and CDR2 YFSETQ. The CDR3 extends over 14 amino acids. The CDR3 bases are TGCGCCAGCAGCTTGGAACCCAGGGCCAACGAGCAGTACTTC. This sequence encodes CASSLEPRANEQYF.

This clone was observed a handful of times. The chain couples TRBV30 to TRBJ1-6; 7 positions agree with TRBD1. There are 13 residues in the CDR3. Germline values: CDR1 GTSNPN, CDR2 SVGIG (reference sequence). V shed 3 bases, J shed 10 bases, and the junction held 6 bases outside the gene matches. In DNA form, the CDR3 reads TGTGCCTGGAGCGGACAGGACGGGTCACCCCTCCACTTT. Its translation: CAWSGQDGSPLHF.

This chain connects TRBV6-5 to TRBJ2-1; 10 bases agree with TRBD1. Germline V gene data show CDR1 as MNHEY and CDR2 as SVGAGI. CDR3 length: 15 residues. V lost 6 bases, J lost 2 bases, and 4 bases stayed unmatched. CDR3 residues: CASRRQGAAYNEQFF. DNA for the CDR3: TGTGCCAGCAGGCGACAGGGGGCAGCCTACAATGAGCAGTTCTTC.

This clone has a single count. The gene calls are TRBV5-1 and TRBJ2-5; D is uncertain. CDR1 and CDR2 (germline): SGHRS, YFSETQ. Trimming stripped 4 bases from V and 1 base from J, with 8 bases between. This CDR3 is 13 amino acids long. The chain's CDR3 is CASSPRIQETQYF. The DNA for the CDR3 is TGCGCCAGCAGCCCCAGAATCCAAGAGACCCAGTACTTC.

The chain joins TRBV6-6 to TRBJ1-2; 7 nucleotides agree with TRBD1. Per germline, CDR1 MNHNY and CDR2 SVGAGI (reference sequence). This CDR3 is built from 12 residues. The V segment lost 2 bases and the J segment 8 bases; nucleotides outside the gene matches: 2. The CDR3 DNA follows: TGTGCCAGCAGTTACGACAGGGCCGGCTACACCTTC. Translating gives CASSYDRAGYTF.

This sequence joins TRBV10-1 and TRBJ2-4, with 14 positions matching TRBD2. Germline CDR1 WNHNN, CDR2 SYGVQD (reference sequence). CDR3 size: 15 residues. V shed 6 bases, J shed 6 bases, and the junction held 4 bases outside the gene matches. The CDR3 region is CASRAGTSGRNIQYF. In DNA, the CDR3 is TGCGCCAGCAGAGCCGGGACTAGCGGGAGAAACATTCAGTACTTC.

The chain has TRBV28 and TRBJ2-7, with D possibly being TRBD2 (6 bases). Germline V gene lookup returns CDR1 MDHEN and CDR2 SYDVKM. This CDR3 region has 12 residues. With 6 bases removed from V and 3 bases from J, the gap between germline ends came to 9 bases. CDR3 residues: CASRGLFYEQYF. CDR3 coding DNA: TGTGCCAGCAGGGGACTTTTCTACGAGCAGTACTTC.

This chain uses TRBV6-5 with TRBJ2-7; the match to TRBD2 covers 7 bases. Germline assignment: CDR1 MNHEY and CDR2 SVGAGI. This CDR3 region has 16 residues. The junction had 11 bases not matched to a gene; V was cut back by 0 bases and J by 6 bases. CDR3: CASSYSMSGVHFEQYF. In DNA form, the CDR3 reads TGTGCCAGCAGTTACTCTATGAGCGGGGTTCACTTCGAGCAGTACTTC.

V and J are TRBV6-5 and TRBJ2-7; D ambiguous. V was shortened by 2 bases and J by 3 bases, with 11 bases between the two germline ends. This CDR3 has 14 amino acids. Germline lookup yields CDR1 MNHEY and CDR2 SVGAGI. The chain's CDR3 is CASSYGGGDYEQYF. For the CDR3, the DNA is TGTGCCAGCAGTTACGGCGGCGGAGACTACGAGCAGTACTTC.

The chain couples TRBV11-2 to TRBJ1-1; possible D gene TRBD1, 6 bases. Per germline, CDR1 SGHAT and CDR2 FQNNGV. V was cut by 7 bases and J by 3 bases, with 18 bases left in between. The CDR3 totals 15 residues. The CDR3 region has the DNA TGTGCCAGCACTTACGGGGGGGCTTGGGACACTGAAGCTTTCTTT. Its translation is CASTYGGAWDTEAFF.

The rearrangement uses TRBV27 and TRBJ2-3; 10 bases line up with TRBD2. The CDR3 covers 16 residues. The junction had 6 bases not matched to a gene; V was cut back by 5 bases and J by 1 base. Germline assignment: CDR1 MNHEY and CDR2 SMNVEV (reference sequence). CDR3: CASSRIAGGGTDTQYF. The DNA of the CDR3 is TGTGCCAGCAGTCGCATAGCGGGGGGTGGCACAGATACGCAGTATTTT.

The count of this clone is one. This rearrangement joins TRBV28 to TRBJ1-1, with 10 bases lining up with TRBD1. This CDR3 is built from 13 residues. The J segment lost 8 bases and the V segment lost 8 bases, leaving 8 bases of the junction unmatched. Germline lookup yields CDR1 MDHEN and CDR2 SYDVKM. Written as DNA, the CDR3 is TGTGCCAGCCCAAGACAGGGGGCCACGGAAGCTTTCTTT. Translated: CASPRQGATEAFF.

Details on this clone: With a much larger clone just one base away, this may be a read error. J is TRBJ1-6 and V is TRBV14, with a weak D call TRBD1 (6 bases). Germline CDR1 and CDR2: SGHDN and FVKESK. The CDR3 totals 15 residues. Written as DNA, the CDR3 is TGTGCCAGCAGCCAAGAACTACAGGGACAAGGACCCTTCCACTTT. Translating it yields CASSQELQGQGPFHF.

The chain has TRBV9 and TRBJ1-3, with TRBD1 as a possible D gene (5 bases). CDR1 and CDR2 from the germline V gene are SGDLS and YYNGEE. The CDR3 contains 14 residues. V lost 4 bases, J lost 0 bases, and 8 bases lay in between. The CDR3 reads CASSPGVSGNTIYF. CDR3 sequence (DNA): TGTGCCAGCAGCCCGGGGGTCTCTGGAAACACCATATATTTT.

This clone was detected only once. J is TRBJ1-4 and V is TRBV4-3, with 9 bases aligning to TRBD1. Losses at the gene ends were 3 bases for V and 5 bases for J; bases not matched to a gene: 7. CDR3 length equals 16 residues. Germline CDR1 is LGHNA and CDR2 is YSLEER. CDR3 residues: CASSHTTGQGNEKLFF. In DNA form, the CDR3 reads TGCGCCAGCAGCCACACCACGGGACAGGGCAATGAAAAACTGTTTTTT.

This clone was observed a single time. The V call is TRBV9, the J call TRBJ2-7; 7 positions agree with TRBD1. Looked up from germline, CDR1 is SGDLS and CDR2 is YYNGEE. Losses at the gene ends were 3 bases for V and 3 bases for J; bases not matched to a gene: 9. This CDR3 comprises 15 residues. CDR3 bases: TGTGCCAGCAGCGCCTCGTGGACAGGCATCTACGAGCAGTACTTC. Its translation is CASSASWTGIYEQYF.

The chain uses TRBV5-1 and TRBJ1-1; D is perhaps TRBD1 (5 bases). Trimming cost V 0 bases and J 4 bases, with 7 bases left between them. The CDR3 runs 13 residues. Germline values: CDR1 SGHRS, CDR2 YFSETQ. This chain's CDR3 is CASSLAGLTEAFF. CDR3 nucleotide sequence: TGCGCCAGCAGCTTGGCAGGGCTCACTGAAGCTTTCTTT.

The chain's CDR3 is CASSARTGIEQFF. Written as DNA, the CDR3 is TGTGCCAGCAGCGCACGGACAGGGATCGAGCAGTTCTTC. The rearrangement links TRBV7-9 to TRBJ2-1; TRBD1 matches 8 bases. This CDR3 contains 13 residues. V gave up 5 bases and J gave up 10 bases; unmatched junction bases: 7. Germline CDR1 is SEHNR and CDR2 is FQNEAQ (reference sequence). Filled out from reference TRBV7-9 and TRBJ2-1, the complete variable domain reads DTGVSQNPRHKITKRGQNVTFRCDPISEHNRLYWYRQTLGQGPEFLTYFQNEAQLEKSRLLSDRFSAERPKGSFSTLEIQRTEQGDSAMYLCASSARTGIEQFFGPGTRLTVL.

Points on this clone: This sample includes further DNA sequences coding for the same CDR3. The DNA for the CDR3 is TGTGCCAGCAGTCTTAACACCGGGGAGCTGTTTTTT. It encodes CASSLNTGELFF. The chain is built from TRBV11-3 and TRBJ2-2; D remains ambiguous. This CDR3 has 12 amino acids. Germline loops: CDR1 SGHNT, CDR2 YENEEA. Trimming pared 6 bases from V and 2 bases from J, leaving 4 bases between.

The V gene is TRBV18, the J gene TRBJ1-5, with D possibly TRBD1 on 6 matching bases. The V and J ends lost 6 bases and 8 bases respectively, with 20 bases between them. CDR1 KGHSH and CDR2 LQKENI come from the germline V gene. The CDR3 is 15 amino acids. The CDR3 DNA sequence: TGTGCCAGCTCCATAGTGGGGGCCGAGATTGAGCCCCAGCATTTT. It codes for CASSIVGAEIEPQHF.

The chain links TRBV5-8 to TRBJ1-5, with D hard to call. V was clipped by 0 bases and J by 6 bases, with 10 bases between them. The CDR3 length is 14 residues. Germline V gene lookup returns CDR1 SGHTS and CDR2 YDEGEE. This chain's CDR3 is CASSLEDLGQPQHF. The DNA of the CDR3 is TGTGCCAGCAGCTTGGAGGACTTGGGTCAGCCCCAGCATTTT.

J is TRBJ2-7 and V is TRBV5-8, with TRBD2 as a possible D gene (6 bases). CDR3 size: 15 residues. V was cut by 2 bases and J by 5 bases, with 17 bases left in between. The V gene's germline CDR1 is SGHTS and CDR2 YDEGEE. The DNA for the CDR3 is TGTGCCAGCAGCTTAAGGGTGACGGGAGCCGACGAGCAGTACTTC. This translates into CASSLRVTGADEQYF.

In this sample, this clone turned up a few times. V usage is TRBV4-2 and J usage is TRBJ1-4, with D possibly matching TRBD1 (5 bases). Trimming stripped 1 base from V and 8 bases from J, with 11 bases between. CDR1 and CDR2 from the germline V gene are LGHNA and YNFKEQ. CDR3 length equals 14 residues. The CDR3 region is CASSQGQTREKLFF. The CDR3 DNA reads as TGTGCCAGCAGCCAAGGACAGACAAGGGAAAAACTGTTTTTT.